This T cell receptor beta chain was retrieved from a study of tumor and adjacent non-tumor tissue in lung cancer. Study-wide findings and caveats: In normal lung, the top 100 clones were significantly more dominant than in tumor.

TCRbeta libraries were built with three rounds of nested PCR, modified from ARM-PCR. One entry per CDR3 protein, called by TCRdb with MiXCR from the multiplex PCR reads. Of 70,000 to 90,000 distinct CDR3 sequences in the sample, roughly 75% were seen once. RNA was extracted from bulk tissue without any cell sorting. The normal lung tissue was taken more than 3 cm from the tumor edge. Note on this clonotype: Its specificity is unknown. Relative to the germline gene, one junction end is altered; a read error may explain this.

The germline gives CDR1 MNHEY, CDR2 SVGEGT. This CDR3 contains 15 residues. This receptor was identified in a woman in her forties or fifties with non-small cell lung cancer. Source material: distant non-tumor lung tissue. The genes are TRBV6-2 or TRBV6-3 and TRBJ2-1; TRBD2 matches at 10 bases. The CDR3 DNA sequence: TGTGCCAGCAGCTCCGGACTAGCGGAAGTTAATGAGCAGTTCTTT. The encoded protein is CASSSGLAEVNEQFF.